The rows below give T cell receptor beta chains drawn from one sample of a study of T cell repertoires in cytomegalovirus infection. TCRdb used MiXCR to reprocess the reads, holding one entry per CDR3 protein. Of about 740,000 distinct CDR3 sequences in the sample, 35% to 45% were seen once. Material: PBMCs. These receptors were obtained from a human donor in good health (CMV status not recorded). Some clones in this sample may be carry-over from other donors' samples. Each CDR3 is given with its conserved first and last residue. A D gene is named only where the DNA matches it firmly. A clone size is listed for some rows: how often the clone was seen (once, few, many), or a class if it is expanded.

d_call: TRBD1; v_call: TRBV14; j_call: TRBJ2-3; clone_size: -; cdr3_nt: TGTGCCAGCAGCCAAGAAGATGGGACAGGGATCACAGATACGCAGTATTTT; cdr3_aa: CASSQEDGTGITDTQYF
d_call: -; v_call: TRBV20-1; j_call: TRBJ2-3; clone_size: -; cdr3_nt: TGCAGTGCTAGAGGGCCCGACAGGACCCTCACAGATACGCAGTATTTT; cdr3_aa: CSARGPDRTLTDTQYF
d_call: -; v_call: TRBV6-2/TRBV6-3; j_call: TRBJ2-6; clone_size: few; cdr3_nt: TGTGCCAGCAGTTACCAGGCAGGTTTCTCTGGGGCCAACGTCCTGACTTTC; cdr3_aa: CASSYQAGFSGANVLTF
d_call: TRBD1; v_call: TRBV5-1; j_call: TRBJ2-7; clone_size: -; cdr3_nt: TGCGCCAGCAGCCCCGGGACAGGACTCTACGAGCAGTACTTC; cdr3_aa: CASSPGTGLYEQYF
d_call: -; v_call: TRBV28; j_call: TRBJ1-1; clone_size: -; cdr3_nt: TGTGCCAGCAGCCCCGTATATCAGGGGTCACGGGAGGCTTTCTTT; cdr3_aa: CASSPVYQGSREAFF
d_call: -; v_call: TRBV27; j_call: TRBJ2-5; clone_size: few; cdr3_nt: TGTGCCAGCAGTCCCGGGACCCGGACATCTAGCGCCCAGTACTTC; cdr3_aa: CASSPGTRTSSAQYF
d_call: -; v_call: TRBV6-6; j_call: TRBJ2-2; clone_size: -; cdr3_nt: TGTGCCAGCAGTTACCTAGGGACATCCGGGGAGCTGTTTTTT; cdr3_aa: CASSYLGTSGELFF
d_call: -; v_call: TRBV28; j_call: TRBJ2-1; clone_size: -; cdr3_nt: TGTGCCAGCAGCCCTCGAACAGCGTACAATGAGCAGTTCTTC; cdr3_aa: CASSPRTAYNEQFF
d_call: TRBD2; v_call: TRBV10-3; j_call: TRBJ2-1; clone_size: -; cdr3_nt: TGTGCCATCGGCGCGGGAGCAAGTTACAATGAGCAGTTCTTC; cdr3_aa: CAIGAGASYNEQFF
d_call: -; v_call: TRBV10-3; j_call: TRBJ1-2; clone_size: few; cdr3_nt: TGTGCCATCAGTGAGTCCCAGGGGTCTGCTAACTATGGCTACACCTTC; cdr3_aa: CAISESQGSANYGYTF
d_call: TRBD1; v_call: TRBV15; j_call: TRBJ1-4; clone_size: -; cdr3_nt: TGTGCCACCAGCAGCGGACAGGGGATAAGGTCAACTAATGAACAACTGTTTTTT; cdr3_aa: CATSSGQGIRSTNEQLFF
d_call: -; v_call: TRBV7-2; j_call: TRBJ2-1; clone_size: few; cdr3_nt: TGTGCCAGCAGCTTAGCAACTATGGAGCAGTTCTTC; cdr3_aa: CASSLATMEQFF
d_call: -; v_call: TRBV4-1; j_call: TRBJ2-7; clone_size: -; cdr3_nt: TGCGCCAGCAGCCAAACGACAGGAACCTACGAGCAGTACTTC; cdr3_aa: CASSQTTGTYEQYF
d_call: -; v_call: TRBV20-1; j_call: TRBJ1-1; clone_size: -; cdr3_nt: TGCAGTGCTAGCTTCACTGAAGCTTTCTTT; cdr3_aa: CSASFTEAFF
d_call: -; v_call: TRBV7-2; j_call: TRBJ1-3; clone_size: -; cdr3_nt: TGTGCCAGCAGCATAATGACAGGCCGCTCTGGAAACACCATATATTTT; cdr3_aa: CASSIMTGRSGNTIYF
d_call: -; v_call: TRBV19; j_call: TRBJ1-5; clone_size: few; cdr3_nt: TGTGCCAGTAGAGGACAAAACAATCAGCCCCAGCATTTT; cdr3_aa: CASRGQNNQPQHF
d_call: -; v_call: TRBV6-6; j_call: TRBJ1-1; clone_size: -; cdr3_nt: TGTGCCAGCAAATTTGGAAACACTGAAGCTTTCTTT; cdr3_aa: CASKFGNTEAFF
d_call: TRBD2; v_call: TRBV19; j_call: TRBJ2-1; clone_size: -; cdr3_nt: TGTGCCAGTAGTATATCGGGAGGGCCCTACAATGAGCAGTTCTTC; cdr3_aa: CASSISGGPYNEQFF
d_call: TRBD2; v_call: TRBV11-2; j_call: TRBJ2-3; clone_size: -; cdr3_nt: TGTGCCAGCAGCTTCATTCTTAGCGGGGGTCCAGATACGCAGTATTTT; cdr3_aa: CASSFILSGGPDTQYF
d_call: -; v_call: TRBV6-5; j_call: TRBJ2-7; clone_size: -; cdr3_nt: TGTGCCAGCAAAACCCGGGACGTCGACGCCGAGCAGTACTTC; cdr3_aa: CASKTRDVDAEQYF
d_call: TRBD1; v_call: TRBV7-8; j_call: TRBJ1-1; clone_size: many; cdr3_nt: TGTGCCAGCAGAGTCCCGGGACAGGGGAGGACTGAAGCTTTCTTT; cdr3_aa: CASRVPGQGRTEAFF
d_call: -; v_call: TRBV7-9; j_call: TRBJ1-5; clone_size: few; cdr3_nt: TGTGCCAGCAGCAAGACAGGAGGTAGCAATCAGCCCCAGCATTTT; cdr3_aa: CASSKTGGSNQPQHF
d_call: -; v_call: TRBV2; j_call: TRBJ1-1; clone_size: many; cdr3_nt: TGTGCCAGCAGTGAAGGGCCCATCGGAGCTTTCTTT; cdr3_aa: CASSEGPIGAFF
d_call: -; v_call: TRBV2; j_call: TRBJ2-1; clone_size: -; cdr3_nt: TGTGCCAGCAGTGAAGCGCGAGGCTTCAACAATGAGCAGTTCTTC; cdr3_aa: CASSEARGFNNEQFF
d_call: -; v_call: TRBV28; j_call: TRBJ1-2; clone_size: -; cdr3_nt: TGTGCCAGCAGTTTAGGGGGCAACAACAGATTGCATGGCTACACCTTC; cdr3_aa: CASSLGGNNRLHGYTF
d_call: TRBD1; v_call: TRBV7-8; j_call: TRBJ1-3; clone_size: many; cdr3_nt: TGTGCCAGCGTAGGGGGCAAACTTGCGGGAAACACCATATATTTT; cdr3_aa: CASVGGKLAGNTIYF
d_call: -; v_call: TRBV28; j_call: TRBJ2-4; clone_size: -; cdr3_nt: TGTGCCAGCAGCGGCCCAGGTCAGATCGTTAAAAACATTCAGTACTTC; cdr3_aa: CASSGPGQIVKNIQYF
d_call: TRBD2; v_call: TRBV7-2; j_call: TRBJ2-1; clone_size: few; cdr3_nt: TGTGCCAGCAGCTTCACCTGGACTAGCGGGGATTACAATGAGCAGTTCTTC; cdr3_aa: CASSFTWTSGDYNEQFF
d_call: -; v_call: TRBV15; j_call: TRBJ1-4; clone_size: few; cdr3_nt: TGTGCCACCAGCGGCGCAGGTAAACTGTTTTTT; cdr3_aa: CATSGAGKLFF
d_call: -; v_call: TRBV7-6; j_call: TRBJ1-1; clone_size: -; cdr3_nt: TGTGCCAGCAGCTTATCGGGCATAAACCGCGGTAAGACTGAAGCTTTCTTT; cdr3_aa: CASSLSGINRGKTEAFF
d_call: -; v_call: TRBV7-6; j_call: TRBJ2-7; clone_size: -; cdr3_nt: TGTGCCAGCAGCTTAACAAGGGATAACGAGCAGTACTTC; cdr3_aa: CASSLTRDNEQYF
d_call: TRBD1; v_call: TRBV6-8; j_call: TRBJ1-1; clone_size: -; cdr3_nt: TGTGCCAGCCATCGGACAGGGAGGAACACTGAAGCTTTCTTT; cdr3_aa: CASHRTGRNTEAFF
d_call: TRBD1; v_call: TRBV19; j_call: TRBJ2-7; clone_size: -; cdr3_nt: TGTGCCAGTAGTATTCGTGGGACAGGGACCAACTACGAGCAGTACTTC; cdr3_aa: CASSIRGTGTNYEQYF
d_call: -; v_call: TRBV4-1; j_call: TRBJ1-5; clone_size: few; cdr3_nt: TGCGCCAGCAGCCCTCACGTCCGCCCAGGCGGGGGTCAGCCCCAGCATTTT; cdr3_aa: CASSPHVRPGGGQPQHF
d_call: TRBD2; v_call: TRBV7-2; j_call: TRBJ2-5; clone_size: few; cdr3_nt: TGTGCCAGCCGCACCCCGGGGGGAGAGACCCAGTACTTC; cdr3_aa: CASRTPGGETQYF
d_call: -; v_call: TRBV2; j_call: TRBJ2-1; clone_size: few; cdr3_nt: TGTGCCAGCAGGCCTGAGCAGAAATTAAACAATGAGCAGTTCTTC; cdr3_aa: CASRPEQKLNNEQFF
d_call: TRBD1; v_call: TRBV5-6; j_call: TRBJ2-5; clone_size: -; cdr3_nt: TGTGCCAGCAGCTTGGCACTAACAGGGGCAGGAGAGACCCAGTACTTC; cdr3_aa: CASSLALTGAGETQYF
d_call: -; v_call: TRBV6-5; j_call: TRBJ1-1; clone_size: -; cdr3_nt: TGTGCCAGCAGTTACTCAGGGGGACGCATGAACCCTGAAGCTTTATTT; cdr3_aa: CASSYSGGRMNPEALF
d_call: -; v_call: TRBV30; j_call: TRBJ1-1; clone_size: few; cdr3_nt: TGTGCCTGGAGTGCCACAGGTCAAACTGAAGCTTTCTTT; cdr3_aa: CAWSATGQTEAFF
d_call: -; v_call: TRBV28; j_call: TRBJ2-4; clone_size: -; cdr3_nt: TGTGCCAGCAGCACAGGGTGGGAAGCGGGGAACATTCAGTACTTC; cdr3_aa: CASSTGWEAGNIQYF
d_call: -; v_call: TRBV7-2; j_call: TRBJ1-3; clone_size: many; cdr3_nt: TGTGCCAGCAGCTTATTTAGGCGGGGGAGCTCTGGAAACACCATATATTTT; cdr3_aa: CASSLFRRGSSGNTIYF
d_call: -; v_call: TRBV12-3/TRBV12-4; j_call: TRBJ2-1; clone_size: -; cdr3_nt: TGTGCCAGCACCCCATTGGGATATGAGCAGTTCTTC; cdr3_aa: CASTPLGYEQFF
d_call: -; v_call: TRBV4-1; j_call: TRBJ2-2; clone_size: -; cdr3_nt: TGCGCCAGCAGCCAACCGGGGATCTCCAGGGGAACCGGGGAGCTGTTTTTT; cdr3_aa: CASSQPGISRGTGELFF
d_call: -; v_call: TRBV10-3; j_call: TRBJ2-5; clone_size: -; cdr3_nt: TGTGCCATCAGCGCCTCAGATCGGGCAGAGACCCAGTACTTC; cdr3_aa: CAISASDRAETQYF
d_call: TRBD1; v_call: TRBV12-3/TRBV12-4; j_call: TRBJ1-1; clone_size: -; cdr3_nt: TGTGCCAGCAGAGATGACAGGGGTTTGAACACTGAAGCTTTCTTT; cdr3_aa: CASRDDRGLNTEAFF